This T cell receptor (beta chain) was documented in a study of blood T cell repertoires in COVID-19. As for the study in general: T cells, B-cell-depleted T cells, or PBMCs supplied cDNA or gDNA.

This CDR3 has 13 amino acids. Germline V gene lookup returns CDR1 KGHDR and CDR2 SFDVKD. J was trimmed by 2 bases and V by 8 bases; bases with no gene match: 1. As processed by the authors: Using reference gene primer amplification, nucleated cell counts were estimated. Produced via immunoSEQ multiplex PCR; TCRdb's table is partial and in-frame only. That table is the source of V, J and clone size, and D and trimming were worked out from the DNA. Among about 290,000 clones, around 90% were seen once, and the ten largest hold 0.85% to 1%. This TCR was recovered from a woman aged 40 to 55 who had recovered from COVID-19. The specimen sequenced was peripheral blood. The chain employs TRBV24-1 and TRBJ2-1; 8 positions match TRBD1. The DNA of the CDR3 is TGTGCCACCATGACAGGGGCCTACAATGAGCAGTTCTTC. Translated, it gives CATMTGAYNEQFF.